The 31 T cell receptor beta chains below all came from one sample that was sequenced in a study of technical replicates of blood from several donors. Here immunoSEQ multiplex PCR was the method, and the copy in TCRdb shows in-frame clones only, minus some. The table records roughly 71,000 clones, 92% of them present only once. The sample comprised T cells isolated from PBMCs. These receptor sequences come from a human donor in good health.

J is TRBJ2-7 and V is TRBV6-5; 8 bases align to TRBD2. V lost 5 bases and J lost 3; bases outside the gene matches: 9. CDR1 and CDR2 (germline): MNHEY, SVGAGI. The CDR3 has 15 residues. The chain's CDR3 is CASSPDGAGVYEQYF. CDR3 DNA: TGTGCCAGCAGTCCGGACGGAGCGGGAGTCTACGAGCAGTACTTC.

This clone has only one observation. The chain joins TRBV4-1 to TRBJ1-5, with D maybe TRBD1 (5 bases). The CDR3 has 15 residues. CDR1 and CDR2 from the germline V gene are MGHRA and YSYEKL. The germline V and J ends were trimmed by 6 bases and 0 bases, with 12 bases remaining between them. In nucleotides, the CDR3 is TGCGCCAGCAGGGAGGGGACCTATAGCAATCAGCCCCAGCATTTT. Amino acid sequence: CASREGTYSNQPQHF.

The V call is TRBV12-5, the J call TRBJ1-4; D is unresolved. The V end was cut by 0 bases, the J end by 5 bases, with 10 bases between. Germline-derived CDR1 and CDR2 are LGHNT and FRNRAP. The CDR3 covers 15 residues. CDR3 coding DNA: TGTGCTAGTGGTTTGGTTGAACACCAAAATGAAAAACTGTTTTTT. The encoded protein is CASGLVEHQNEKLFF.

V is TRBV5-4 and J is TRBJ2-1, with D hard to call. The germline gives CDR1 SGHNT, CDR2 YYREEE (reference sequence). The CDR3 contains 12 residues. V was cut by 1 base and J by 6 bases, with 5 bases left in between. The DNA for the CDR3 is TGTGCCAGCAGCTTGATCAGCAATGAGCAGTTCTTC. This encodes CASSLISNEQFF.

The chain recombines TRBV30 with TRBJ1-2; TRBD1 matches at 7 bases. Losses at the gene ends were 3 bases for V and 2 bases for J; bases not matched to a gene: 3. This CDR3 is 13 amino acids long. Germline V gene sequence: CDR1 GTSNPN, CDR2 SVGIG (reference sequence). CDR3 in amino acids: CAWRGQPNYGYTF. The CDR3 nucleotides read TGTGCCTGGAGGGGACAGCCAAACTATGGCTACACCTTC. Full variable domain (missing parts from reference TRBV30 and TRBJ1-2): SQTIHQWPATLVQPVGSPLSLECTVEGTSNPNLYWYRQAAGRGLQLLFYSVGIGQISSEVPQNLSASRPQDRQFILSSKKLLLSDSGFYLCAWRGQPNYGYTFGSGTRLTVV.

The chain carries TRBV6-4 and TRBJ2-7; D remains unclear. The CDR3 extends over 13 amino acids. V was trimmed by 8 bases and J by 6 bases, leaving 17 bases between them. The germline CDR1 and CDR2 sequences are MRHNA and SNTAGT. CDR3 bases: TGTGCCAGCGACGGCGACATAAGCTCCGAGCAGTACTTC. Protein product: CASDGDISSEQYF.

Worth noting for this clone: The identical CDR3 is also encoded by other nucleotide sequences in the sample. The chain combines TRBV7-8 with TRBJ1-1, with D possibly being TRBD1 (5 bases). Germline assignment: CDR1 SGHVS and CDR2 FQNEAQ. With 2 bases removed from V and 5 bases from J, the gap between germline ends came to 6 bases. This CDR3 is 12 amino acids long. In DNA, the CDR3 is TGTGCCAGCAGCTTAAGGGGAACTGAAGCTTTCTTT. This sequence encodes CASSLRGTEAFF.

Written as DNA, the CDR3 is TGCGCCAGCAGCCCCGAGGGAGGAAACACCATATATTTT. Translation gives CASSPEGGNTIYF. This chain connects TRBV5-1 to TRBJ1-3; D unclear. CDR3 size: 13 residues. V was trimmed by 4 bases and J by 4 bases, leaving 9 bases between them. The V gene's germline CDR1 is SGHRS and CDR2 YFSETQ.

The V gene is TRBV15, the J gene TRBJ2-1, with 9 bases aligning to TRBD1. CDR1 LNHNV and CDR2 YYDKDF come from the germline V gene (reference sequence). V was pared by 1 base and J by 7 bases, with 11 bases of the junction left unmatched. The CDR3 covers 17 residues. CDR3 DNA: TGTGCCACCAGCAGAGGAGATTGGGACAGGGTGGGGAATGAGCAGTTCTTC. Its protein product is CATSRGDWDRVGNEQFF.

The J gene is TRBJ1-2, the V gene TRBV19; D unresolved. CDR1 and CDR2 from the germline V gene are LNHDA and SQIVND (reference sequence). With 3 bases removed from V and 4 bases from J, the gap between germline ends came to 12 bases. This CDR3 spans 14 amino acids. The DNA of the CDR3 is TGTGCCAGTAGTATGGTTGCAGGTAGCTATGGCTACACCTTC. It yields the protein CASSMVAGSYGYTF.

J is TRBJ1-1 and V is TRBV5-4; D gene uncertain. V was clipped by 2 bases and J by 1 base, with 9 bases between them. Germline V gene data show CDR1 as SGHNT and CDR2 as YYREEE (reference sequence). This CDR3 comprises 14 residues. CDR3 protein: CASSFVRGNTEAFF. The CDR3 DNA is TGTGCCAGCAGCTTCGTTCGGGGGAACACTGAAGCTTTCTTT.

The chain employs TRBV4-3 and TRBJ2-7, with TRBD2 as a possible D gene (6 bases). V was clipped by 3 bases and J by 3 bases, with 12 bases between them. From germline, CDR1 is LGHNA and CDR2 YSLEER. There are 14 residues in the CDR3. The CDR3 sequence is CASSQGGGIYEQYF. The CDR3 coding sequence is TGCGCCAGCAGCCAGGGGGGAGGTATCTACGAGCAGTACTTC.

The V and J genes are TRBV7-2 and TRBJ2-2; maybe TRBD2 (6 bases). V dropped 6 bases and J dropped 7 bases, with 18 bases sitting between them. From germline, CDR1 is SGHTA and CDR2 FQGNSA. This CDR3 is 15 amino acids long. The CDR3 bases are TGTGCCAGCAGGGTGCTAGCGCGAAGGATCGGGGAGCTGTTTTTT. The encoded protein is CASRVLARRIGELFF.

The CDR3 nucleotides are TGTGCCTGGAGCTCTGACACTAACTATGGCTACACCTTC. It translates to CAWSSDTNYGYTF. The chain is built from TRBV30 and TRBJ1-2, with D uncertain. This CDR3 spans 13 amino acids. Trimming pared 3 bases from V and 0 bases from J, leaving 8 bases between. Germline V lookup: CDR1 GTSNPN, CDR2 SVGIG (reference sequence).

The chain joins TRBV6-5 to TRBJ1-1, with D perhaps TRBD1 (5 bases). V gave up 10 bases and J gave up 6 bases, with 12 bases separating them. This CDR3 region has 11 residues. Germline CDR1 reads MNHEY; CDR2 reads SVGAGI. The CDR3 coding sequence is TGTGCCACCCGGAGGGGACCTGAAGCTTTCTTT. This encodes CATRRGPEAFF.

V gene TRBV18 combines with J gene TRBJ2-2; D perhaps matches TRBD2 (7 bases). This CDR3 is 17 amino acids long. Deletions cut 2 bases from V and 2 bases from J, with 15 bases between. Germline lookup yields CDR1 KGHSH and CDR2 LQKENI. CDR3 protein: CASSPEAGAPNTGELFF. The CDR3 nucleotides are TGTGCCAGCTCACCAGAGGCGGGGGCGCCCAACACCGGGGAGCTGTTTTTT. Drawing the rest from reference TRBV18 and TRBJ2-2, the complete variable domain is NAGVMQNPRHLVRRRGQEARLRCSPMKGHSHVYWYRQLPEEGLKFMVYLQKENIIDESGMPKERFSAEFPKEGPSILRIQQVVRGDSAAYFCASSPEAGAPNTGELFFGEGSRLTVL.

V gene TRBV28 combines with J gene TRBJ1-3; no reliable D call. Per the germline V gene, CDR1 is MDHEN and CDR2 is SYDVKM. Trimming took 1 base from V and 4 from J, leaving 11 bases between them. This CDR3 spans 15 amino acids. CDR3 bases: TGTGCCAGCAGTTTATCAGTAGGAGCCGGAAACACCATATATTTT. It is translated as CASSLSVGAGNTIYF. The full variable domain, in which reference TRBV28 and TRBJ1-3 provide the parts outside the CDR3, is DVKVTQSSRYLVKRTGEKVFLECVQDMDHENMFWYRQDPGLGLRLIYFSYDVKMKEKGDIPEGYSVSREKKERFSLILESASTNQTSMYLCASSLSVGAGNTIYFGEGSWLTVV.

This rearrangement joins TRBV9 to TRBJ2-2; 12 positions match TRBD2. Germline assignment: CDR1 SGDLS and CDR2 YYNGEE. There are 16 residues in the CDR3. The V gene end was trimmed by 3 bases and the J gene end by 2 bases; junction bases not matched to a gene: 2. This chain's CDR3 is CASSEGLAGNTGELFF. Here the CDR3 DNA reads TGTGCCAGCAGCGAGGGACTAGCGGGCAACACCGGGGAGCTGTTTTTT.

The chain carries TRBV4-2 and TRBJ1-4; D call uncertain. Per the germline V gene, CDR1 is LGHNA and CDR2 is YNFKEQ. There are 16 residues in the CDR3. The V and J ends lost 0 bases and 0 bases respectively, with 8 bases between them. CDR3 coding DNA: TGTGCCAGCAGCCAAGAGTCGGGAGCAACTAATGAAAAACTGTTTTTT. Its translation is CASSQESGATNEKLFF.

This clone was detected once. The chain combines TRBV5-1 with TRBJ1-1; D gene uncertain. The CDR3 runs to 12 residues. Trimming left V 5 bases short and J 1 base short, with 6 bases between. CDR1 is SGHRS and CDR2 is YFSETQ in the germline V gene. CDR3 coding DNA: TGCGCCAGCAGTCGAGGGAACACTGAAGCTTTCTTT. Its protein product is CASSRGNTEAFF.

The chain carries TRBV6-6 and TRBJ1-4; a weak D match, TRBD1 (5 bases). In germline, CDR1 is MNHNY, CDR2 SVGAGI (reference sequence). This CDR3 is 16 amino acids long. Trimming removed 2 bases from V and 0 bases from J, with 10 bases in between. The CDR3 DNA is TGTGCCAGCAGTTACGCAGGGCTCACAACTAATGAAAAACTGTTTTTT. This gives the protein CASSYAGLTTNEKLFF.

This clone is termed medium-sized. The V call is TRBV19, the J call TRBJ1-2; D ambiguous. The CDR3 has 13 amino acids. CDR1 is LNHDA and CDR2 is SQIVND in the germline V gene (reference sequence). V lost 5 bases, J lost 8 bases, and 15 bases lay in between. CDR3 bases: TGTGCCAGTAGTGTGACTACGAAAGGGGGCTACACCTTC. Protein: CASSVTTKGGYTF. The full variable domain, in which reference TRBV19 and TRBJ1-2 provide the parts outside the CDR3, is DGGITQSPKYLFRKEGQNVTLSCEQNLNHDAMYWYRQDPGQGLRLIYYSQIVNDFQKGDIAEGYSVSREKKESFPLTVTSAQKNPTAFYLCASSVTTKGGYTFGSGTRLTVV.

The CDR3 protein is CASSVGDLGSPEAFF. The CDR3, as DNA: TGTGCCAGCAGCGTAGGGGATTTAGGGAGCCCTGAAGCTTTCTTT. This chain uses TRBV9 with TRBJ1-1; D gene unclear. In germline, CDR1 is SGDLS, CDR2 YYNGEE. The length of the CDR3 is 15 residues. V lost 0 bases and J lost 6, with 15 bases in between.

V usage is TRBV6-5 and J usage is TRBJ2-5, with TRBD1 matching over 8 bases. This CDR3 comprises 15 residues. The J segment lost 4 bases and the V segment lost 5 bases, leaving 9 bases of the junction unmatched. CDR1 MNHEY and CDR2 SVGAGI come from the germline V gene. CDR3 residues: CASSQTGEVGETQYF. In nucleotides, the CDR3 is TGTGCCAGCAGTCAGACAGGGGAGGTGGGAGAGACCCAGTACTTC.

The chain has TRBV29-1 and TRBJ2-7; 10 nucleotides agree with TRBD1. The CDR3 consists of 12 residues. Germline V gene data show CDR1 as SQVTM and CDR2 as ANQGSEA. Trimming took 5 bases from V and 5 from J; bases not matched to a gene: 3. CDR3 loop: CSVYGTGDEQYF. The CDR3 coding sequence is TGCAGCGTTTACGGGACAGGGGACGAGCAGTACTTC.

This sequence joins TRBV19 and TRBJ1-1, with a tentative D call TRBD1 (6 bases). This CDR3 has 12 amino acids. The germline V gene has CDR1 LNHDA and CDR2 SQIVND (reference sequence). The V gene lost 6 bases and the J gene lost 1 base, with 6 bases spanning the gap. The CDR3 sequence: CASRDRNTEAFF. CDR3 in DNA: TGTGCCAGTAGGGACAGGAACACTGAAGCTTTCTTT.

The chain links TRBV5-1 to TRBJ1-1; 7 positions agree with TRBD1. V shed 0 bases and J 4 bases; nucleotides not matched to a gene: 15. Germline V gives CDR1 SGHRS, CDR2 YFSETQ. The CDR3 is 18 amino acids. As DNA, the CDR3 is TGCGCCAGCAGCTTGGTTCCCACAGGGGTAATAGGTGGCACTGAAGCTTTCTTT. This sequence encodes CASSLVPTGVIGGTEAFF.

The gene calls are TRBV7-8 and TRBJ2-7, with D possibly matching TRBD1 (6 bases). The V and J ends lost 5 bases and 3 bases respectively, with 14 bases between them. In germline, CDR1 is SGHVS, CDR2 FQNEAQ. The CDR3 extends over 14 amino acids. The CDR3 sequence is CASSPPGAFYEQYF. The CDR3 nucleotides are TGTGCCAGCAGCCCCCCAGGGGCTTTCTACGAGCAGTACTTC. The variable domain in full, with the rest retrieved from reference TRBV7-8 and TRBJ2-7, is GAGVSQSPRYKVAKRGQDVALRCDPISGHVSLFWYQQALGQGPEFLTYFQNEAQLDKSGLPSDRFFAERPEGSVSTLKIQRTQQEDSAVYLCASSPPGAFYEQYFGPGTRLTVT.

V is TRBV29-1 and J is TRBJ2-7; the match to TRBD2 covers 7 bases. V shed 8 bases and J 4 bases; nucleotides not matched to a gene: 11. The CDR3 length is 13 residues. CDR1 is SQVTM, CDR2 ANQGSEA, per germline. Here the CDR3 DNA reads TGCAGCTCATCCGGGACTACTACTTACGAGCAGTACTTC. It encodes CSSSGTTTYEQYF.

This chain joins TRBV2 and TRBJ1-5; tentatively, D is TRBD1 (6 bases). The length of the CDR3 is 14 residues. The germline V gene has CDR1 SNHLY and CDR2 FYNNEI. The V end lost 3 bases, the J end lost 2 bases, and 8 bases lay between the germline ends. CDR3 sequence reads: CASSDRGGNQPQHF. The CDR3 DNA sequence: TGTGCCAGCAGTGACAGGGGAGGCAATCAGCCCCAGCATTTT.

The chain links TRBV19 to TRBJ1-2; no clear D. Germline assignment: CDR1 LNHDA and CDR2 SQIVND (reference sequence). This CDR3 has 11 residues. V was trimmed by 7 bases and J by 8 bases, leaving 11 bases between them. The chain's CDR3 is CASKAGSGYTF. The CDR3 nucleotides read TGTGCCAGTAAAGCCGGGAGCGGCTACACCTTC.